The rows below give T cell receptor beta chains drawn from one sample of a study of T cell responses to AZD1222 COVID-19 vaccine. Sequenced by immunoSEQ multiplex PCR; TCRdb stores in-frame clones only, minus some. The data show about 89,000 clones, around 91% seen once. Sequencing was performed on peripheral blood, taken on day 0 of MenACWY control vaccination. All receptors come from an adult in good health. Each CDR3 is given with its conserved first and last residue. D genes are given only for firm matches. Only part of the rows carry a size: once, few, many, or a class if the clone is expanded.

V gene,D gene,clone size,J gene,CDR3 protein,CDR3 DNA
TRBV28,-,-,TRBJ1-4,CASSEGGKTNEKLFF,TGTGCCAGTAGCGAGGGAGGGAAGACTAATGAAAAACTGTTTTTT
TRBV19,-,-,TRBJ1-4,CASRRATNEKLFF,TGTGCCAGTAGAAGGGCCACTAATGAAAAACTGTTTTTT
TRBV20-1,-,few,TRBJ1-5,CSASPGTNQPQHF,TGCAGTGCTAGTCCCGGGACCAATCAGCCCCAGCATTTT
TRBV7-2,-,-,TRBJ1-2,CASSLEWVDYGYTF,TGTGCCAGCAGCTTAGAATGGGTGGACTATGGCTACACCTTC
TRBV4-3,TRBD1,once,TRBJ1-2,CASSQGQGSGYTF,TGCGCCAGCAGCCAAGGACAGGGCTCTGGCTACACCTTC
TRBV5-1,TRBD1,-,TRBJ1-4,CASSMGDRGEKLFF,TGCGCCAGCAGCATGGGGGACAGAGGGGAAAAACTGTTTTTT
TRBV3-1/TRBV3-2,-,-,TRBJ1-5,CASSQGGIYSNQPQHF,TGTGCCAGCAGCCAGGGAGGGATCTATAGCAATCAGCCCCAGCATTTT
TRBV13,-,-,TRBJ2-7,CASSLGTYSYEQYF,TGTGCCAGCAGCTTAGGCACATACTCCTACGAGCAGTACTTC
TRBV5-5,-,-,TRBJ2-7,CASSPAGYEQYF,TGTGCCAGCAGCCCCGCGGGTTACGAGCAGTACTTC
TRBV6-4,TRBD2,-,TRBJ2-7,CASTLTSGRAYEQYF,TGTGCCAGCACCCTGACTAGCGGGAGGGCGTACGAGCAGTACTTC
TRBV28,-,once,TRBJ2-7,CASTSLGTLRGEQYF,TGTGCCAGCACCTCGTTGGGGACCTTAAGGGGCGAGCAGTACTTC
TRBV19,-,-,TRBJ2-5,CASSIWLKETQYF,TGTGCCAGTAGTATTTGGTTAAAAGAGACCCAGTACTTC
TRBV7-2,TRBD1,-,TRBJ1-2,CASSKTPGQGSGGYTF,TGTGCCAGCTCGAAAACTCCGGGACAGGGTAGTGGAGGCTACACCTTC
TRBV28,-,few,TRBJ2-7,CASSKTYEQYF,TGTGCCAGCAGTAAAACCTACGAGCAGTACTTC
TRBV15,-,-,TRBJ2-3,CATSRGLQPDTQYF,TGTGCCACCAGCAGAGGTTTGCAGCCAGATACGCAGTATTTT
TRBV2,TRBD2,-,TRBJ2-7,CASSWSVGTSGRKSSYEQYF,TGTGCCAGCAGTTGGAGTGTGGGGACTAGCGGGAGGAAGAGCTCCTACGAGCAGTACTTC
TRBV19,-,-,TRBJ2-6,CASSAWETGANVLTF,TGTGCCAGTAGTGCCTGGGAGACTGGGGCCAACGTCCTGACTTTC
TRBV2,-,once,TRBJ1-1,CASRDPGDTEAFF,TGTGCCAGCAGAGACCCAGGGGACACTGAAGCTTTCTTT
TRBV28,-,-,TRBJ1-1,CASSFQGTGNTEAFF,TGTGCCAGCAGTTTTCAGGGAACCGGGAACACTGAAGCTTTCTTT
TRBV28,-,-,TRBJ1-2,CASSLIQGDYGYTF,TGTGCCAGCAGTCTAATACAGGGTGACTATGGCTACACCTTC
TRBV6-5,TRBD1,-,TRBJ1-2,CASTQGQAAGYTF,TGTGCCAGCACGCAGGGACAGGCAGCTGGCTACACCTTC
TRBV5-5,-,-,TRBJ2-3,CASRLGSGTDTQYF,TGTGCCAGCAGGCTCGGGTCGGGGACAGATACGCAGTATTTT
TRBV11-1,TRBD1,-,TRBJ2-1,CASTDRSSYNEQFF,TGTGCCAGCACGGACAGGAGCTCCTACAATGAGCAGTTCTTC
TRBV5-6,-,-,TRBJ1-2,CASSSGGSESYGYTF,TGTGCCAGCAGCTCTGGAGGCAGTGAAAGCTATGGCTACACCTTC
TRBV11-3,TRBD2,-,TRBJ2-7,CASSKTSGDYEQYF,TGTGCCAGCAGCAAGACTAGCGGGGACTACGAGCAGTACTTC
TRBV7-2,-,-,TRBJ2-2,CASSSAPPGVGGPGELFF,TGTGCCAGCAGCTCAGCCCCTCCCGGGGTAGGTGGACCCGGGGAGCTGTTTTTT
TRBV5-1,TRBD1,-,TRBJ1-1,CASSPQTGLNTEAFF,TGCGCCAGCAGCCCTCAGACAGGGTTGAACACTGAAGCTTTCTTT
TRBV28,-,-,TRBJ1-3,CASSFSLGRVNTIYF,TGTGCCAGCAGTTTTAGTCTAGGCAGGGTAAACACCATATATTTT
TRBV29-1,-,-,TRBJ1-1,CSVELQRNTEAFF,TGCAGCGTTGAACTACAGAGGAACACTGAAGCTTTCTTT
TRBV5-4,TRBD2,-,TRBJ2-1,CASSLEGGRAYNEQFF,TGTGCCAGCAGCTTGGAGGGCGGGAGGGCTTACAATGAGCAGTTCTTC
TRBV11-2,-,-,TRBJ2-5,CASHRDFQETQYF,TGTGCCAGCCACCGGGATTTCCAAGAGACCCAGTACTTC
TRBV11-2,-,-,TRBJ2-1,CASSLDVAGSNEQFF,TGTGCCAGCAGCTTAGATGTTGCGGGTTCCAATGAGCAGTTCTTC
TRBV15,TRBD2,-,TRBJ2-3,CATSGGTSGRPLGDTQYF,TGTGCCACCAGCGGGGGGACTAGCGGGAGGCCTCTGGGAGATACGCAGTATTTT
TRBV7-2,-,-,TRBJ1-6,CASSQDSLGSYNSPLHF,TGTGCCAGCAGCCAAGACAGCCTGGGCTCCTATAATTCACCCCTCCACTTT
TRBV24-1,TRBD2,once,TRBJ2-1,CATSYPWRGAPYNEQFF,TGTGCCACCAGTTATCCCTGGCGGGGGGCACCGTACAATGAGCAGTTCTTC
TRBV9,TRBD2,-,TRBJ2-1,CASSVGGGRANEQFF,TGTGCCAGCAGCGTAGGTGGCGGGAGGGCCAATGAGCAGTTCTTC
TRBV15,-,-,TRBJ1-5,CATSRGSNQPQHF,TGTGCCACCAGCAGAGGCAGCAATCAGCCCCAGCATTTT
TRBV28,-,-,TRBJ2-1,CASMGPSSYNEQFF,TGTGCCAGCATGGGACCCAGCTCCTACAATGAGCAGTTCTTC
TRBV19,-,-,TRBJ2-3,CASSGALRPTDTQYF,TGTGCCAGTAGCGGTGCGCTACGCCCCACAGATACGCAGTATTTT
TRBV10-3,-,-,TRBJ2-3,CAISESSPTDTQYF,TGTGCCATCAGTGAGTCGAGTCCCACAGATACGCAGTATTTT
TRBV11-2,TRBD1,once,TRBJ1-1,CASSLGQGTEAFF,TGTGCCAGCAGCCTCGGACAGGGGACTGAAGCTTTCTTT
TRBV5-4,-,-,TRBJ2-7,CASSLGGTRYEQYF,TGTGCCAGCAGCTTGGGGGGGACGCGCTACGAGCAGTACTTC
TRBV5-1,-,once,TRBJ1-3,CASSPGQDTIYF,TGCGCCAGCAGCCCCGGGCAAGACACCATATATTTT
TRBV7-2,-,-,TRBJ1-5,CASSTQRQGQPQHF,TGTGCCAGCAGCACACAGAGGCAAGGTCAGCCCCAGCATTTT
TRBV2,-,-,TRBJ1-2,CASSEATANYGYTF,TGTGCCAGCAGTGAAGCTACGGCAAACTATGGCTACACCTTC
TRBV6-5,-,-,TRBJ1-1,CASSYSTTNTEAFF,TGTGCCAGCAGTTACTCGACCACGAACACTGAAGCTTTCTTT
TRBV19,-,few,TRBJ2-3,CASPPRDGDTDTQYF,TGTGCCAGCCCACCGAGGGACGGCGACACAGATACGCAGTATTTT
TRBV19,TRBD1,-,TRBJ2-5,CASTGTGQETQYF,TGTGCCAGTACAGGGACAGGCCAAGAGACCCAGTACTTC
TRBV15,TRBD1,-,TRBJ2-1,CATSRDRVRQGFDEQFF,TGTGCCACCAGCAGAGATCGAGTCAGACAGGGTTTCGATGAGCAGTTCTTC
TRBV6-5,-,-,TRBJ1-1,CASRSGILFPQF,TGTGCCAGCAGATCAGGGATTCTTTTCCCCCAATTT
TRBV9,-,-,TRBJ2-7,CASSVGQVANEQYF,TGTGCCAGCAGCGTAGGACAGGTAGCAAACGAGCAGTACTTC
TRBV5-1,-,-,TRBJ2-3,CASRTGSTDTQYF,TGCGCCAGCAGAACCGGGTCGACAGATACGCAGTATTTT
TRBV28,TRBD1,once,TRBJ2-7,CASSSSGTVYEQYF,TGTGCCAGCAGTTCGTCCGGGACAGTTTACGAGCAGTACTTC